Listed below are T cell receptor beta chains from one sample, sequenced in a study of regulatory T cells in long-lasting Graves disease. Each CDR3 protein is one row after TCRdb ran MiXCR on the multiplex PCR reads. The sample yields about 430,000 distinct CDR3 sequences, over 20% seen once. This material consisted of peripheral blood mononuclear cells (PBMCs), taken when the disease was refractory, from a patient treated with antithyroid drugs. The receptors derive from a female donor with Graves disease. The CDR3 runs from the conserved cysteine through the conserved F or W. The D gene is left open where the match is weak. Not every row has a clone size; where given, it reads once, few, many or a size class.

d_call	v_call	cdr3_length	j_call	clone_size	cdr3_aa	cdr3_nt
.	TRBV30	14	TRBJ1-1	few	CAWVGRLRNTEAFF	TGTGCCTGGGTGGGGAGACTGAGAAACACTGAAGCTTTCTTT
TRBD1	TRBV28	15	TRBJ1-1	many	CALNGQGAGDTEAFF	TGTGCCTTAAATGGACAGGGGGCAGGAGACACTGAAGCTTTCTTT
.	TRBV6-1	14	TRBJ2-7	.	CAGSAYVVGYEQYF	TGTGCCGGCTCAGCCTATGTTGTCGGGTACGAGCAGTACTTC
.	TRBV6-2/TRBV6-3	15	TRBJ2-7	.	CASSEIGQSSYEQYF	TGTGCCAGCAGTGAAATAGGACAAAGCTCCTACGAGCAGTACTTC
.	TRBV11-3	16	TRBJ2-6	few	CASSLTGDSGANVLTF	TGTGCCAGCTCCCTTACGGGAGACTCTGGGGCCAACGTCCTGACTTTC
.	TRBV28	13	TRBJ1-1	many	CASSSQVGLEAFF	TGTGCCAGCAGTTCACAGGTCGGTCTTGAAGCTTTCTTT
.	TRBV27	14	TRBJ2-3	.	CASSSRLEGDTQYF	TGTGCCAGCAGCTCCAGACTCGAGGGAGATACGCAGTATTTT
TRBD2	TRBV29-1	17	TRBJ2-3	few	CSVEDSTRLAGAYTQYF	TGCAGCGTTGAAGATTCCACACGACTAGCGGGAGCCTATACGCAGTATTTT
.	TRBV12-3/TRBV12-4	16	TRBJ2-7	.	CASSQAWGTLRDEQYF	TGTGCCAGCAGCCAAGCCTGGGGGACCCTAAGAGACGAGCAGTACTTC
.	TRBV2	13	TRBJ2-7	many	CASRGTLGYEQYF	TGTGCCAGCAGGGGGACCCTGGGCTACGAGCAGTACTTC
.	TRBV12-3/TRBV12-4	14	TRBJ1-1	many	CASRSGYSNTEAFF	TGTGCCAGCAGATCAGGGTATTCGAACACTGAAGCTTTCTTT
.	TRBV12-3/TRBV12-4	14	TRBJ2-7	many	CASSMTGAAYEQYF	TGTGCCAGCAGTATGACCGGGGCCGCCTACGAGCAGTACTTC
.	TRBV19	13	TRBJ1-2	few	CASSTSDSYGYTF	TGTGCCAGTAGTACTTCGGACAGCTATGGCTACACCTTC
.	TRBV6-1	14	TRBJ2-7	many	CASSERGSSYEQYF	TGTGCCAGCAGTGAAAGGGGGAGCTCCTACGAGCAGTACTTC
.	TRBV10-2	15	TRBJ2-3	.	CASSRRGGGTDTQYF	TGCGCCAGCAGCCGGAGGGGCGGGGGCACAGATACGCAGTATTTT
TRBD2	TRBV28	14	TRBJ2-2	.	CAVGAGGHTGELFF	TGTGCCGTTGGGGCGGGAGGGCACACCGGGGAGCTGTTTTTT
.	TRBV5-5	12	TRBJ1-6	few	CASSLISSPLHF	TGTGCCAGCAGCTTGATCTCTTCACCCCTCCACTTT
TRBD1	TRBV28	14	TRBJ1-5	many	CASTQGQGDQPQHF	TGTGCCAGCACTCAGGGACAGGGTGATCAGCCCCAGCATTTT
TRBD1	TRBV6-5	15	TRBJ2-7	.	CASSYREGTEYEQYF	TGTGCCAGCAGTTACCGGGAAGGGACAGAATACGAGCAGTACTTC
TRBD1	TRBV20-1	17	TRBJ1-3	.	CSARDQLRTGPGNTIYF	TGCAGTGCTAGAGATCAACTCCGGACAGGGCCTGGAAACACCATATATTTT
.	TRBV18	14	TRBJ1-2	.	CASSPSEANYGYTF	TGTGCCAGCTCACCGTCCGAGGCGAACTATGGCTACACCTTC
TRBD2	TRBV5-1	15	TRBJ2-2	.	CASSPSGGVTGELFF	TGCGCCAGCAGCCCTAGCGGAGGGGTCACCGGGGAGCTGTTTTTT